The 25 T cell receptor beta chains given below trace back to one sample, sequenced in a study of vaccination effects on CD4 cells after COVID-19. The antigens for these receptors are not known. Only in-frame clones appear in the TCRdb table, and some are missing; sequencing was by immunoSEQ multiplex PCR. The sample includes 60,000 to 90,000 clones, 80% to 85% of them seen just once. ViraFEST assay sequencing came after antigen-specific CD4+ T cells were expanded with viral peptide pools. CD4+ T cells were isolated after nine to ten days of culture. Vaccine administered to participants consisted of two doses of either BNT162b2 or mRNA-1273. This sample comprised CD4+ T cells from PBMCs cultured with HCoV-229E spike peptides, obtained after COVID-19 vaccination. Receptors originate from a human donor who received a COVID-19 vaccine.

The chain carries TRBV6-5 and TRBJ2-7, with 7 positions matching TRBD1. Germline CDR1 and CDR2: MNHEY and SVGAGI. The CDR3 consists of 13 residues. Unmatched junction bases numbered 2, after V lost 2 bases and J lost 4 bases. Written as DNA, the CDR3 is TGTGCCAGCAGTTACGGGGGACAGTACGAGCAGTACGTC. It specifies CASSYGGQYEQYV.

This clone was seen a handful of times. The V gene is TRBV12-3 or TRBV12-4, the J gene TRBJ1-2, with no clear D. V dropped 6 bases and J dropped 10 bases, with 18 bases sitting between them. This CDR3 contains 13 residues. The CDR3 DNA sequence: TGTGCCAGCAGCTTTTCCGTCGGCAGAGCCTACACCTTC. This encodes CASSFSVGRAYTF.

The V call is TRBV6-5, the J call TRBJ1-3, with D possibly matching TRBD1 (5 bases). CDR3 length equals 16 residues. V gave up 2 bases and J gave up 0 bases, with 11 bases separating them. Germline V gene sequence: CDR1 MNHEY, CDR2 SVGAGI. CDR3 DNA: TGTGCCAGCAGTTACGGGGCGGACGACTCTGGAAACACCATATATTTT. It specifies CASSYGADDSGNTIYF.

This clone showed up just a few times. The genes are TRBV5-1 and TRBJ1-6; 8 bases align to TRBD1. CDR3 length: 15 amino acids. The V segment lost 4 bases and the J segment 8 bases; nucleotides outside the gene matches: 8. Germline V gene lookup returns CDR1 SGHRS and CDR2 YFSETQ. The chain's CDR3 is CASSPRTGRDSPLHF. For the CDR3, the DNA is TGCGCCAGCAGCCCCCGGACAGGGAGGGATTCACCCCTCCACTTT.

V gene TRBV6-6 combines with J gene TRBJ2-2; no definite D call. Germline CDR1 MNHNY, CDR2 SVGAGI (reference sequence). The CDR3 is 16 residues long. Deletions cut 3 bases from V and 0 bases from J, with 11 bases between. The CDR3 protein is CASSYSPPPNTGELFF. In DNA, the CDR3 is TGTGCCAGCAGTTATTCCCCTCCTCCGAACACCGGGGAGCTGTTTTTT.

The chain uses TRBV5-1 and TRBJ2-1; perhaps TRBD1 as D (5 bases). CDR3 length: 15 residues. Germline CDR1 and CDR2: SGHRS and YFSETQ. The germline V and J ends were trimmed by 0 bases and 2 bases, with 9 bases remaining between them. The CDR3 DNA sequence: TGCGCCAGCAGCTTGGTAGACAGAACCTACAATGAGCAGTTCTTC. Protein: CASSLVDRTYNEQFF.

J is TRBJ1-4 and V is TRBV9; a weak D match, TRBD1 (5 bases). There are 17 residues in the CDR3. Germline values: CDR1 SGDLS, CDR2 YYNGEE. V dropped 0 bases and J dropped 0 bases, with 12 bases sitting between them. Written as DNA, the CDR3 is TGTGCCAGCAGCGTAGGGGAGGGGCCGCCAACTAATGAAAAACTGTTTTTT. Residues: CASSVGEGPPTNEKLFF.

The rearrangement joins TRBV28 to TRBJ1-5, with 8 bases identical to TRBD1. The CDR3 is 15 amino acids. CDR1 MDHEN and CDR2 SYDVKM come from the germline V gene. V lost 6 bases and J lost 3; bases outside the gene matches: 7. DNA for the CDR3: TGTGCCAGCAGAATCAGGGGGCATGACAATCAGCCCCAGCATTTT. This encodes CASRIRGHDNQPQHF.

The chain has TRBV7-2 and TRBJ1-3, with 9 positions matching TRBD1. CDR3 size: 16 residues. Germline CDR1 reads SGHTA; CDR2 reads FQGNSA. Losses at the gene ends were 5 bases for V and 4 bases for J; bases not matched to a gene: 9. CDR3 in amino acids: CASSPLDRGTGNTIYF. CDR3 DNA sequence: TGTGCCAGCAGCCCGTTGGACAGGGGAACCGGAAACACCATATATTTT.

Here the CDR3 DNA reads TGCGCCAGCAGCCCCGGTGGGGGCTCACGGACATATGGCTACACCTTC. Translated, it gives CASSPGGGSRTYGYTF. The rearrangement uses TRBV5-1 and TRBJ1-2, with TRBD1 as a possible D gene (6 bases). V shed 4 bases and J shed 5 bases, with 21 bases lying between them. The germline V gene encodes CDR1 SGHRS and CDR2 YFSETQ. The CDR3 runs to 16 residues.

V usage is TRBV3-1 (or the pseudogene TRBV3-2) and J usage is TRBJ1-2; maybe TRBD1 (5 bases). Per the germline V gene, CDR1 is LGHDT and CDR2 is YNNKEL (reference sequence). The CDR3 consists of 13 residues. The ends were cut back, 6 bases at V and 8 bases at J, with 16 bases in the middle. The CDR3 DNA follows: TGTGCCAGCAGTCAGCGGGGGTCCGAGGGCTACACCTTC. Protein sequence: CASSQRGSEGYTF.

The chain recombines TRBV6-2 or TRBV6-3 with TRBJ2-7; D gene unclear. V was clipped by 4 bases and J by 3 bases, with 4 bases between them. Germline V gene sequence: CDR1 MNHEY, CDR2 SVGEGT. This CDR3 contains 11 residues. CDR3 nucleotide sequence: TGTGCCAGCAGTTCAAACTACGAGCAGTACGTC. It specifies CASSSNYEQYV.

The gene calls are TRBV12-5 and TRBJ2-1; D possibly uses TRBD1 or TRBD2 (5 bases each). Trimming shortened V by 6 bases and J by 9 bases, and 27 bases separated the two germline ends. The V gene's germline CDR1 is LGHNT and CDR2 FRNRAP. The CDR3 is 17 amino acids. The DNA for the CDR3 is TGTGCTAGTGGCCCACCGGGACGGACATTTGGTCTAGGTGAGCAGTTCTTC. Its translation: CASGPPGRTFGLGEQFF.

CDR3 loop: CASTPTGLTYEQYV. As DNA, the CDR3 is TGTGCCAGCACCCCGACAGGGTTAACCTACGAGCAGTACGTC. V usage is TRBV6-5 and J usage is TRBJ2-7, with 7 bases lining up with TRBD1. The trim removed 7 bases at V and 2 bases at J, leaving 8 bases unmatched. The germline gives CDR1 MNHEY, CDR2 SVGAGI. The CDR3 covers 14 residues.

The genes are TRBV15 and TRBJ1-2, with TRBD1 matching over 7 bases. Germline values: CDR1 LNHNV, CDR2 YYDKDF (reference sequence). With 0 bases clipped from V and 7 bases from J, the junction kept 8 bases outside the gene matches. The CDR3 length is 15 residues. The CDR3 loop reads CATSRDVDRAGGYTF. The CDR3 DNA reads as TGTGCCACCAGCAGAGATGTAGACAGGGCGGGTGGCTACACCTTC. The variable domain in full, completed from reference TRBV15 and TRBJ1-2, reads DAMVIQNPRYQVTQFGKPVTLSCSQTLNHNVMYWYQQKSSQAPKLLFHYYDKDFNNEADTPDNFQSRRPNTSFCFLDIRSPGLGDTAMYLCATSRDVDRAGGYTFGSGTRLTVV.

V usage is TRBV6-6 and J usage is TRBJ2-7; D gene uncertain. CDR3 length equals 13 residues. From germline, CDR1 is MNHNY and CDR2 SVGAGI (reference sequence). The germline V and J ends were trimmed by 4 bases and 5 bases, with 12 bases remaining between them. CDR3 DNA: TGTGCCAGCAGTTCGATAGGGTTAAACGAGCAGTACGTC. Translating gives CASSSIGLNEQYV.

In DNA, the CDR3 is TGTGCCAGCAGCGTAGTAGTGGGACAGGGGGCGCCCGGGGAGCTGTTTTTT. Protein sequence: CASSVVVGQGAPGELFF. V usage is TRBV9 and J usage is TRBJ2-2, with 12 positions matching TRBD1. The germline gives CDR1 SGDLS, CDR2 YYNGEE. The V gene end was trimmed by 0 bases and the J gene end by 6 bases; junction bases not matched to a gene: 6. CDR3 size: 17 residues. Complete variable domain (other parts from reference TRBV9 and TRBJ2-2): DSGVTQTPKHLITATGQRVTLRCSPRSGDLSVYWYQQSLDQGLQFLIQYYNGEERAKGNILERFSAQQFPDLHSELNLSSLELGDSALYFCASSVVVGQGAPGELFFGEGSRLTVL.

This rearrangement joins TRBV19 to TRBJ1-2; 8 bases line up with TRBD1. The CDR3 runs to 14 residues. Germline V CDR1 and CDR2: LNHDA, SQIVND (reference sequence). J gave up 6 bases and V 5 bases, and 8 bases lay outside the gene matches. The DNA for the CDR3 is TGTGCCAGTAGTTCATCCAGGGGGCGGGATGGCTACACCTTC. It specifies CASSSSRGRDGYTF.

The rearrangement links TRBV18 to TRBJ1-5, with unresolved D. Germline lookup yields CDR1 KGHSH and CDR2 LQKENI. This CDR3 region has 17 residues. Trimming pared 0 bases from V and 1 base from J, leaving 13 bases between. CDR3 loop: CASSPPVRIPSNQPQHF. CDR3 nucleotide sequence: TGTGCCAGCTCACCACCGGTCCGAATACCAAGCAATCAGCCCCAGCATTTT.

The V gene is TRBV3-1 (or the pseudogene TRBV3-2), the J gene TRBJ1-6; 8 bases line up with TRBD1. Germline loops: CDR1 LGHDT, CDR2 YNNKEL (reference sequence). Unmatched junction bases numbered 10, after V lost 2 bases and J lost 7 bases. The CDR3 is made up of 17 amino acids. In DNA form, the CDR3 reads TGTGCCAGCAGCCAAACGGGGACAGGCCCACTAAATTCACCCCTCCACTTT. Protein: CASSQTGTGPLNSPLHF.

The CDR3 spells CASSLAGSSYNSPLHF. The CDR3, as DNA: TGCGCCAGCAGCTTGGCTGGGAGCTCCTATAATTCACCCCTCCACTTT. The rearrangement links TRBV5-1 to TRBJ1-6; D uncertain. The V gene's germline CDR1 is SGHRS and CDR2 YFSETQ. V gave up 0 bases and J gave up 0 bases, with 7 bases separating them. The CDR3 sequence is 16 residues long.

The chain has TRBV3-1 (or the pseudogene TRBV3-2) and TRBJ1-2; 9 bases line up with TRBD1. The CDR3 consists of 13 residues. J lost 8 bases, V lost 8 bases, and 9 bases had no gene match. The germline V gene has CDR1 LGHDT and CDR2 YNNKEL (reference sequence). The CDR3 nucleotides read TGTGCCAGCGGACTGGGACAGGGAGAGGGCTACACCTTC. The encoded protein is CASGLGQGEGYTF.

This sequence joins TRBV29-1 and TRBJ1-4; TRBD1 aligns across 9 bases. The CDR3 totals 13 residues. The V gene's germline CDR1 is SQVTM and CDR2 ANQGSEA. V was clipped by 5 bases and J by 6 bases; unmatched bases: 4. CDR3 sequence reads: CSVMDRGDEKLFF. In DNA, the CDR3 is TGCAGCGTTATGGACAGGGGAGATGAAAAACTGTTTTTT.

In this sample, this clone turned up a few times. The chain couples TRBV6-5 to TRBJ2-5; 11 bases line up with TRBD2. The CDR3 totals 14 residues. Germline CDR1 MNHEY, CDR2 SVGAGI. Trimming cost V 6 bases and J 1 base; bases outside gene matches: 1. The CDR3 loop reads CASSLAGGQETQYF. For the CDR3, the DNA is TGTGCCAGCAGCCTAGCGGGGGGCCAAGAGACCCAGTACTTC.

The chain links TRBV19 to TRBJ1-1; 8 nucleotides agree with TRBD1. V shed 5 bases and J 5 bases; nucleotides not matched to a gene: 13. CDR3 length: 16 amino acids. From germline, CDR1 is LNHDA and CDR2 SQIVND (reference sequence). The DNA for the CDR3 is TGTGCCAGTAGTGACGGTAGTGGCAGGGGGCTGACTGAAGCTTTCTTT. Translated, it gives CASSDGSGRGLTEAFF.